This TCR beta chain stems from a study of T cell responses to AZD1222 COVID-19 vaccine. For this clone: Its target is unknown.

Second doses that came at about 4 or about 12 weeks were put together. Per germline, CDR1 ENHRY and CDR2 SYGVKD. V shed 6 bases and J 1 base; nucleotides not matched to a gene: 4. The CDR3 contains 14 residues. General study points: Sampling that yielded the repertoires occurred only after the peak T cell response. Spike-spanning, vaccine-associated CD4 TCRs were dominant at 160-218 and 743-854.

Generated by immunoSEQ multiplex PCR, the TCRdb table keeps only in-frame clones and is missing some. The table has around 200,000 clones, around nine tenths seen once. The V and J genes are TRBV10-3 and TRBJ2-7; TRBD1 matches 9 bases. The specimen comprised peripheral blood, sampled 28 days after the second AZD1222 dose. The TCR was taken from an adult who received the AZD1222 COVID-19 vaccine. The CDR3 DNA sequence: TGTGCCATCAGACCACAGGGGGCGTCCTACGAGCAGTACTTC. The encoded protein is CAIRPQGASYEQYF.